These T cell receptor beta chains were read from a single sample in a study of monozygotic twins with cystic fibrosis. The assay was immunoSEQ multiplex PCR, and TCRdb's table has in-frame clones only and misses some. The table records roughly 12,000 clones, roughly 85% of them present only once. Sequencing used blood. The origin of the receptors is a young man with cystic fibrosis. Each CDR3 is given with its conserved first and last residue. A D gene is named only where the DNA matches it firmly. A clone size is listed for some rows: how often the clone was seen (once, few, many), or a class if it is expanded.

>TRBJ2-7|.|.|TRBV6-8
CARDFPHEQYF
TGTGCCAGGGACTTCCCTCACGAGCAGTACTTC
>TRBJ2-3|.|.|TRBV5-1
CASSFNLGGRTSTDTQYF
TGCGCCAGCAGCTTTAATCTCGGGGGACGGACTAGCACAGATACGCAGTATTTT
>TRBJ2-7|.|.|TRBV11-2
CASSYGTNYEQYF
TGTGCCAGCAGCTACGGGACAAACTACGAGCAGTACTTC
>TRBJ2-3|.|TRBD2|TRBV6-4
CASSGSSGDTDTQYF
TGTGCCAGCAGTGGCTCTAGCGGCGACACAGATACGCAGTATTTT
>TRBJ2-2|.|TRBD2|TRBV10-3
CAIGLAENTGELFF
TGTGCCATCGGACTAGCGGAGAACACCGGGGAGCTGTTTTTT
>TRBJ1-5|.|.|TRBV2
CASSLQTNQPQHF
TGTGCCAGCAGTCTCCAGACTAATCAGCCCCAGCATTTT
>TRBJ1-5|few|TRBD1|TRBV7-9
CASSLRDRGNNQPQHF
TGTGCCAGCAGCTTAAGGGACAGGGGGAACAATCAGCCCCAGCATTTT
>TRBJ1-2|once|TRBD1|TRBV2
CASRGQGDYGYTF
TGTGCCAGCAGAGGACAGGGGGACTATGGCTACACCTTC
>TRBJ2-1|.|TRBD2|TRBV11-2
CASRDSGLEQFF
TGTGCCAGCAGAGATAGCGGGCTGGAGCAGTTCTTC
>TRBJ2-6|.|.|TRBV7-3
CASSLTGTGANVLTF
TGTGCCAGCAGCCTGACCGGCACTGGGGCCAACGTCCTGACTTTC
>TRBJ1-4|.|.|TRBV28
CASGLPGWEKLFF
TGTGCCAGCGGGCTACCGGGGTGGGAAAAACTGTTTTTT
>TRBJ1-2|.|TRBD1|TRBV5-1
CASSFAGTGDGYTF
TGCGCCAGCAGCTTCGCTGGGACAGGGGATGGCTACACCTTC
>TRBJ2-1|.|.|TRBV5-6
CASSLGDAEQFF
TGTGCCAGCAGCTTGGGCGACGCGGAGCAGTTCTTC
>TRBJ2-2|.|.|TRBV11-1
CASSLGGVRRDTGELFF
TGTGCCAGCAGCTTAGGAGGCGTCCGCAGAGACACCGGGGAGCTGTTTTTT
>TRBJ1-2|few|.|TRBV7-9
CASSYDRIGGYTF
TGTGCCAGCAGCTACGACAGGATTGGGGGCTACACCTTC
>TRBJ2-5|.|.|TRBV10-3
CAIGAGPETQYF
TGTGCCATAGGGGCAGGGCCAGAGACCCAGTACTTC
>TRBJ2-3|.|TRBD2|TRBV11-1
CASSSPSGGFRSTDTQYF
TGTGCCAGCAGCTCCCCTAGCGGGGGGTTTCGAAGCACAGATACGCAGTATTTT
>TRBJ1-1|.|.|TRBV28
CASSFWNLRFMNTEAFF
TGTGCCAGCAGTTTTTGGAACCTTCGGTTCATGAACACTGAAGCTTTCTTT
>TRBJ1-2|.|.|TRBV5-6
CASSSRTEYGYTF
TGTGCCAGCAGCTCGCGCACGGAGTATGGCTACACCTTC
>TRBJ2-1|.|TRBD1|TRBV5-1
CASSYPGTGGRGYNEQFF
TGCGCCAGCAGCTACCCCGGGACAGGGGGACGCGGATACAATGAGCAGTTCTTC
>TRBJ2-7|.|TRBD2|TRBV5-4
CASSRPTSGDYEQYF
TGTGCCAGCAGCCGCCCCACTAGCGGGGATTACGAGCAGTACTTC
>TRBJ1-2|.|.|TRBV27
CASSFAADVNYGYTF
TGTGCCAGCAGTTTCGCGGCAGACGTCAACTATGGCTACACCTTC
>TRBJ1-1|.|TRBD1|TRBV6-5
CASSPHPGGTEAFF
TGTGCCAGCAGTCCGCATCCAGGGGGCACTGAAGCTTTCTTT
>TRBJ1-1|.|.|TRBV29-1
CSVLPATVTEAFF
TGCAGCGTTCTACCCGCGACGGTCACTGAAGCTTTCTTT
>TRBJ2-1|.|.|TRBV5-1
CASSLVGTRRGDEQFF
TGCGCCAGCAGCTTGGTGGGGACCAGGCGCGGGGATGAGCAGTTCTTC
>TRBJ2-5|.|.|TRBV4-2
CASSHARGRDQETQYF
TGTGCCAGCAGCCATGCCAGGGGACGAGATCAAGAGACCCAGTACTTC
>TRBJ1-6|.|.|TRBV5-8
CASSHLNNSPLHF
TGTGCCAGCAGCCACCTAAACAACTCACCCCTCCACTTT
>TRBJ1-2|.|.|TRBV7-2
CASSPTPSGYTF
TGTGCCAGCAGCCCAACCCCCTCTGGGTACACCTTC
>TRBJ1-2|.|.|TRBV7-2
CASSSPGTEDGYTF
TGTGCCAGCAGCTCACCCGGGACCGAGGATGGCTACACCTTC
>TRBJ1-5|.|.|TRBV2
CASNQGNNQPQHF
TGTGCCAGCAATCAAGGCAACAATCAGCCCCAGCATTTT
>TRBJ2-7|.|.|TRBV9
CASSVTGSPYEQYF
TGTGCCAGCAGCGTCACCGGGAGCCCCTACGAGCAGTACTTC
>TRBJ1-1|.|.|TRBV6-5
CASSFGGRTEAFF
TGTGCCAGCAGTTTTGGGGGAAGGACTGAAGCTTTCTTT
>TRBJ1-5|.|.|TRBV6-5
CASSRDPAGPQHF
TGTGCCAGCAGCCGTGACCCAGCGGGGCCCCAGCATTTT
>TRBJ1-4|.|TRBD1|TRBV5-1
CASSLRQGANEKLFF
TGCGCCAGCAGCTTAAGACAGGGAGCTAATGAAAAACTGTTTTTT
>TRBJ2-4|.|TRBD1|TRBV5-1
CASSLGGTDLAKNIQYF
TGCGCCAGCAGCTTGGGTGGGACAGACCTGGCCAAAAACATTCAGTACTTC
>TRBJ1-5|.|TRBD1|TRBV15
CATGAGGTGQPQHF
TGTGCCACAGGGGCAGGGGGGACGGGTCAGCCCCAGCATTTT
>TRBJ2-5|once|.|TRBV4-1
CASSQSLGDMETQYF
TGCGCCAGCAGCCAATCCTTAGGGGACATGGAGACCCAGTACTTC
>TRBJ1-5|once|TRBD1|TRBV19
CASFSTGDNQPQHF
TGTGCCAGTTTCTCGACAGGGGATAATCAGCCCCAGCATTTT
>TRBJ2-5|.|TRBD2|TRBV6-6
CASSRTTSRGDRYF
TGTGCCAGCAGCCGAACCACCTCCCGGGGGGATCGGTACTTC
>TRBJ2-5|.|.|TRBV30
CAWSGQETQYF
TGTGCCTGGAGCGGACAAGAGACCCAGTACTTC